These T cell receptor beta chains were read from a single sample in a study of T cell responses to AZD1222 COVID-19 vaccine. This table comes from immunoSEQ multiplex PCR, and its TCRdb copy is limited to in-frame clones, with some not included. The profile shows 110,000 or so clones, around 87% of them singletons. The input for sequencing was peripheral blood, taken 28 days after the second AZD1222 dose. The receptors derive from an adult who received the AZD1222 COVID-19 vaccine. Each CDR3 is given with its conserved first and last residue. The D gene is left open where the match is weak. Some rows have no size entry. The others give once, few or many, or a class for an expanded clone.

D gene	V gene	clone size	J gene	CDR3 DNA	CDR3 protein
.	TRBV7-2	.	TRBJ1-5	TGTGCCAGCAGCTTAAGTTGGGGGGTTGGGCAGCCCCAGCATTTT	CASSLSWGVGQPQHF
TRBD2	TRBV5-1	few	TRBJ2-7	TGCGCCAGCAGCTTTAGCGGGGGGGTGGTCGAGCAGTACTTC	CASSFSGGVVEQYF
.	TRBV7-9	.	TRBJ2-1	TGTGCCAGCAGCTTAGATCGCGAGCAGTTCTTC	CASSLDREQFF
.	TRBV30	.	TRBJ2-2	TGTGCCTGGAATCGTGGGGGCGACACCGGGGAGCTGTTTTTT	CAWNRGGDTGELFF
TRBD2	TRBV28	.	TRBJ2-7	TGTGCCAGCAGGGGGACTAGCGGGAGCTACGAGCAGTACTTC	CASRGTSGSYEQYF
.	TRBV18	.	TRBJ1-6	TGTGCCAGCTCACCACCGGGAAGACAGACACCCCTCCACTTT	CASSPPGRQTPLHF
TRBD2	TRBV4-1	.	TRBJ2-7	TGCGCCAGCAGCCAAGATGGTCTAGCGGGAGCCTACGAGCAGTACTTC	CASSQDGLAGAYEQYF
.	TRBV5-8	.	TRBJ2-7	TGTGCCAGCAGCTTTGGTGGTACAGCCTACGAGCAGTACTTC	CASSFGGTAYEQYF
.	TRBV28	.	TRBJ1-2	TGTGCCAGCAGTTCGAACCGGGACACAGCTAACTATGGCTACACCTTC	CASSSNRDTANYGYTF
.	TRBV6-2/TRBV6-3	few	TRBJ2-7	TGTGCCAGCAGCGACCGGGAACACTACGAGCAGTACTTC	CASSDREHYEQYF
.	TRBV29-1	.	TRBJ1-2	TGCAGCGTTCGTAGGACGGTTAACTATGGCTACACCTTC	CSVRRTVNYGYTF
TRBD2	TRBV30	.	TRBJ2-2	TGTGCCTGGAGTAGGCGGGGGGGCACCGGGGAGCTGTTTTTT	CAWSRRGGTGELFF
.	TRBV4-1	.	TRBJ2-3	TGCGCCAGCGTAGGGGGAGATACGCAGTATTTT	CASVGGDTQYF
.	TRBV28	.	TRBJ2-1	TGTGCCAGCAGTTCCTCACAAATCCGGACAGCCATCCACATAAATGAGCAGTTCTTC	CASSSSQIRTAIHINEQFF
.	TRBV25-1	.	TRBJ2-1	TGTGCCAGCAGCTGGCAGGGTAGGGATGAGCAGTTCTTC	CASSWQGRDEQFF
.	TRBV5-1	.	TRBJ1-5	TGCGCCAGCAGCTCCGATGGTGGCCAGCCCCAGCATTTT	CASSSDGGQPQHF
.	TRBV9	few	TRBJ1-1	TGTGCCAGCAGCGTACTAGCCTCGGAGAACACTGAAGCTTTCTTT	CASSVLASENTEAFF
.	TRBV7-3	.	TRBJ2-2	TGTGCCAGCAGAGAGGCGTCAACCGGGGAGCTGTTTTTT	CASREASTGELFF
TRBD1	TRBV7-3	.	TRBJ1-1	TGTGCCAGCAGCTTGACAGGGGACACTGAAGCTTTCTTT	CASSLTGDTEAFF
TRBD1	TRBV30	.	TRBJ1-3	TGTGCCTGCGGGACAGGGAACGGAAACACCATATATTTT	CACGTGNGNTIYF
.	TRBV7-3	.	TRBJ1-1	TGTGCCAGCAGCTACGCCGTGAACACTGAAGCTTTCTTT	CASSYAVNTEAFF
TRBD2	TRBV10-3	.	TRBJ2-3	TGTGCCAGTAGCGGGAGGGAGGGCACAGATACGCAGTATTTT	CASSGREGTDTQYF
TRBD1	TRBV9	.	TRBJ1-1	TGTGCCAGCAGCGGCGGGACAGGGGGAGGAGGGAACACTGAAGCTTTCTTT	CASSGGTGGGGNTEAFF
TRBD1	TRBV4-2	.	TRBJ1-5	TGTGCCAGCAGCCAAGTGACAGGGGTCGGTCAGCCCCAGCATTTT	CASSQVTGVGQPQHF
.	TRBV6-4	.	TRBJ2-1	TGTGCCAGCAGTGAGCAGAGGGTGGATACAAATGAGCAGTTCTTC	CASSEQRVDTNEQFF
TRBD1	TRBV7-2	.	TRBJ1-2	TGTGCCAGCAGCCTAAGGACGACAGGGAGGTGGTCAGGCTACACCTTC	CASSLRTTGRWSGYTF
TRBD1	TRBV2	few	TRBJ1-2	TGTGCCAGCAGCGCAACGGGACAGGGGCACGATGGCTACACCTTC	CASSATGQGHDGYTF
TRBD2	TRBV7-2	.	TRBJ2-5	TGTGCCAGCAGCTTAGTTGGGACTAGCGGGGGCGCTGAGACCCAGTACTTC	CASSLVGTSGGAETQYF
TRBD1	TRBV9	.	TRBJ1-3	TGTGCCAGCAGCGCCGGGACAGCTGGAAACACCATATATTTT	CASSAGTAGNTIYF
TRBD1	TRBV5-1	once	TRBJ1-1	TGCGCCAGCAGCGAAGGAGGTCAACTGACAGGGAAAGCTTTCTTT	CASSEGGQLTGKAFF
.	TRBV5-1	few	TRBJ2-7	TGCGCCAGCAGCTTGGGACAGGACCTGTCGGTCGAGCAGTACTTC	CASSLGQDLSVEQYF
.	TRBV13	once	TRBJ1-2	TGTGCCAGCAGCTTAGGCCTAATGTCGGGGGTATCATCTGGCTACACCTTC	CASSLGLMSGVSSGYTF
TRBD1	TRBV2	.	TRBJ1-5	TGTGCCAGCAGTCGGACAGGGGGGAATCAGCCCCAGCATTTT	CASSRTGGNQPQHF
.	TRBV6-2/TRBV6-3	.	TRBJ1-6	TGTGCCAGCAGTTTCGGGAATTCACCCCTCCACTTT	CASSFGNSPLHF
.	TRBV7-9	.	TRBJ1-2	TGTGCCAGCAGCTTCCCAGGGTGGGACCTCTATGGCTACACCTTC	CASSFPGWDLYGYTF
.	TRBV4-3	.	TRBJ1-2	TGCGCCAGCAGCTTAACACCCACTAACTATGGCTACACCTTC	CASSLTPTNYGYTF
TRBD1	TRBV7-9	.	TRBJ1-1	TGTGCCAGCAGCCCCAACAGGGGGTTAAACACTGAAGCTTTCTTT	CASSPNRGLNTEAFF
TRBD2	TRBV28	.	TRBJ2-5	TGTGCCAGCAGTTTGGTGGCGGGAGGAGAGACCCAGTACTTC	CASSLVAGGETQYF
TRBD2	TRBV29-1	.	TRBJ2-3	TGCAGCGTTAAGCTAGCGGAGCGGAAGGATACGCAGTATTTT	CSVKLAERKDTQYF
.	TRBV9	.	TRBJ2-1	TGTGCCAGCAGCTCCCCTATAGCGGAGGAAAAGACCAATGAGCAGTTCTTC	CASSSPIAEEKTNEQFF
TRBD2	TRBV30	.	TRBJ2-1	TGTGCCTGCAAATCCCTAGCGGGGCCCTACAATGAGCAGTTCTTC	CACKSLAGPYNEQFF
.	TRBV29-1	.	TRBJ1-1	TGCAGCGTTGAGACCCGGGGGAGGCCTGAAGCTTTCTTT	CSVETRGRPEAFF
TRBD1	TRBV2	.	TRBJ2-2	TGTGCCAGCAGTGGGGGACAGCTGCTTCCCGGGGAGCTGTTTTTT	CASSGGQLLPGELFF